This T cell receptor beta chain was found in a study of shared clonotypes between healthy human individuals. This CDR3 is 15 amino acids long. Per the germline V gene, CDR1 is MNHEY and CDR2 is SVGAGI. With V trimmed by 0 bases and J by 5 bases, 6 bases remained unmatched. Authors' processing steps: Junction-only immunoSEQ sequences carried no quality scores, so filtering differed. The assay was immunoSEQ multiplex PCR, and TCRdb's table has in-frame clones only and misses some. V and J calls plus clone size are reproduced from that table; the DNA served to infer D and trimming. The sample has around 2,000,000 clones, about 93% seen once. Naivety among CD8 cells was defined by CD45RO negativity and positive CCR7 selection, thereby excluding terminally differentiated effector memory CD45RA+ cells.

The rearrangement links TRBV6-5 to TRBJ1-2; TRBD1 matches at 7 bases. This receptor was identified in a man between 18 and 35 years old in good health. Some clones in this sample may be carry-over from other donors' samples. The sequencing sample was made of naive CD8+ T cells from PBMCs. The CDR3 bases are TGTGCCAGCAGTTACTCGGAGGGGGCAGAATATGGCTACACCTTC. Translated, it gives CASSYSEGAEYGYTF.